Reported below is one T cell receptor beta chain. The assay was immunoSEQ multiplex PCR, and TCRdb's table has in-frame clones only and misses some. The data show around 200,000 clones, 75% to 85% seen once. The data belong to a study of blood T cell repertoires in COVID-19. Trimming took 2 bases from V and 5 from J, leaving 12 bases between them. Germline V gives CDR1 LGHNA, CDR2 YSLEER. The CDR3 is 14 residues long. The sequenced sample consisted of PBMCs or T cells enriched from blood (not recorded which). The source is a woman aged 40 to 50 with acute COVID-19. V is TRBV4-3 and J is TRBJ1-1, with no clear D. Here the CDR3 DNA reads TGCGCCAGCAGCCAACAAGAACCGGGGACTGAAGCTTTCTTT. This gives the protein CASSQQEPGTEAFF.